Described below is a single T cell receptor (beta chain) sequence and its context. Positive CCR7 selection of CD45RO-negative cells yielded the naive CD8 cells, and terminally differentiated effector memory CD45RA+ cells were excluded. The sample belongs to a study of shared clonotypes between healthy human individuals. V was shortened by 4 bases and J by 3 bases, with 7 bases between the two germline ends. CDR1 is SNHLY and CDR2 is FYNNEI in the germline V gene. The CDR3 spans 14 residues. Sequencing was performed with immunoSEQ multiplex PCR; in TCRdb, only in-frame clones are kept and a portion is missing. Among 2 million to 2.5 million clones, around 96% were seen once, and the ten largest hold 0.9% to 1.4%.

This clonotype was obtained from a man aged 18 to 35 in good health. This rearrangement joins TRBV2 to TRBJ2-6, with D uncertain. The sample comprised naive CD8+ T cells sorted from blood. CDR3 nucleotides: TGTGCCAGCAGTGGCGTGGTTGGGGCCAACGTCCTGACTTTC. Translating it yields CASSGVVGANVLTF.